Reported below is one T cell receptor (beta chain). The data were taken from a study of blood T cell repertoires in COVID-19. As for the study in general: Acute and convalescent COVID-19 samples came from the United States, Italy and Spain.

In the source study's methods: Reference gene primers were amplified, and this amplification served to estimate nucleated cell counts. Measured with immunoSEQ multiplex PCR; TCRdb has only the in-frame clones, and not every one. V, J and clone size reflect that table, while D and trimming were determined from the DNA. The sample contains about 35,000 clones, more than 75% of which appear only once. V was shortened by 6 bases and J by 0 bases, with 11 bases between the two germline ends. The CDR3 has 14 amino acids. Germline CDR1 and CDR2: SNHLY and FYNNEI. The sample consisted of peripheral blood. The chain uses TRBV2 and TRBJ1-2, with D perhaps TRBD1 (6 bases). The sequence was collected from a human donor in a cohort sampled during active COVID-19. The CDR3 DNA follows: TGTGCCAGCAGAGGACAGACTACTAACTATGGCTACACCTTC. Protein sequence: CASRGQTTNYGYTF.